This T cell receptor (beta chain) stems from a study of CD4 T cells in relation to SARS-CoV-2 and coronaviruses (dated by TCRdb to about 2021). Background on the whole study: Shared crossreactive spike epitopes were mapped to their HLA restriction using patient-derived lymphoblastoid cell lines. At the level of individual TCR clonotypes, the study measured memory CD4+ T cell crossreactivity between SARS-CoV-2 spike protein and common cold coronavirus spike proteins. Samples from a few pre-COVID donors and the naive versus memory experiments were sequenced with the Adaptive Biotechnologies TCR-sequencing kit; other data were Illumina-based. Expansion assays from other donors in the study were sequenced with a different, Illumina-based TCR-beta assay. The paper as a whole reports these results and caveats: Crossreactivity analysis centred on spike protein, so crossreactivity against other viral proteins was not assessed. The study was limited by small numbers of patients and tested TCRs. No donor contributed both pre-pandemic and post-infection samples, which limited tracing the source of pre-existing responses. Naive versus memory sequencing indicated that memory recall responses, rather than primary responses primed during culture, are detected by the assay. Compared with monoreactive clones, crossreactive clones had significantly weaker SARS-CoV-2-driven expansion, a result consistent with antigenic imprinting. Memory CD4+ clonotypes crossrecognizing SARS-CoV-2 and at least one common cold coronavirus spike were found in around three fifths of donors.

The CDR3, from cysteine to phenylalanine, totals 14 residues. This entry keeps only the CDR3 DNA: 42 bases, framed from base 1. Taken from the germline V gene, the CDR1 and CDR2 loops are SGDLS and YYNGEE. The germline ends are 11 bases apart after V is trimmed by 4 bases and J by 1 base. CD4+ T cells from unexposed donors were collected before the COVID-19 pandemic (2011-2018). To separate naive from memory CD4+ T cells, cryopreserved PBMCs first underwent CD4 enrichment and then EasySep naive CD4+ T cell enrichment. The leukapheresis product used for the unexposed donors was purchased from a commercial source. PBMCs were isolated from leukapheresis product or whole blood by Ficoll-Paque PLUS gradient centrifugation. PBMCs were either used fresh in the expansion assay or cryopreserved at -140 degrees C. The QIAamp Micro DNA Kit was used to extract genomic DNA from the CD4+ T cells. As for this clone: Its antigen is still unknown. Per-base qualities were not stored, and no clone one base away is much larger.

Deep-resolution immunoSEQ TCR-beta sequencing was performed on DNA from uncultured naive and memory CD4+ T cells. Per the source publication's procedure: During preprocessing, nonproductive sequences were discarded, as were any CDR3s that did not begin with C, did not end with F or W, or were shorter than 7 amino acids. Cultured and uncultured naive and memory CD4+ repertoires were searched for previously identified spike- and CEF-reactive CDR3s. CDR3 homology was quantified as pairwise Levenshtein distance, calculated with the stringdist R package after three terminal residues were trimmed from each end. TCRdb mirrors the immuneACCESS table, restricted to in-frame sequences. Some clones are absent from its copies; in checked studies, under half trace to an unresolved V gene, and the reason for the others is unknown. Clone size and the V and J calls come from that table; the DNA yielded D and trimming. Present in this sample are about 59,000 clones, 70% to 90% of which were seen just once. 1.4% of the sample goes to the ten largest clones.

The rearrangement combines TRBV9 with TRBJ1-1; no confident D gene assignment can be made. This clonotype was obtained from a human donor in good health. Source material: memory CD4+ T cells from PBMCs. According to the study, the label for this sample's cell subset or site signals: memory (non-naive) CD4+ T cells. The nucleotides are TGTGCCAGCAGCCCACAGAGGAAGAACACTGAAGCTTTCTTT. Translation gives CASSPQRKNTEAFF.